The 17 T cell receptor beta chains reported below all come from one sample, sequenced in a study of OX40 agonist ivuxolimab in advanced cancers. Libraries were constructed by the immunoSEQ multiplex PCR assay. In TCRdb, the immuneACCESS table is reduced to in-frame sequences with V and J assigned. These tables do not hold every clone; where another copy was compared, an unresolved V gene accounts for under half, and the others remain unexplained. This sample lists 40,000 to 50,000 clones; around nine tenths were detected once. The top ten hold 35% to 40% of the sample. Sequencing used CD4+ or CD8+ T cells sorted from blood, obtained in a trial of the OX40 agonist ivuxolimab. These receptors were taken from an adult with an advanced solid tumor such as melanoma, head and neck, liver or kidney cancer.

The J gene is TRBJ2-6, the V gene TRBV5-5, with unresolved D. V shed 4 bases and J shed 0 bases, with 11 bases lying between them. Germline-derived CDR1 and CDR2 are SGHKS and YYEKEE (reference sequence). The CDR3 is 16 residues long. The CDR3 reads CASSPRVDSGANVLTF. CDR3 nucleotides: TGTGCCAGCAGCCCTAGGGTCGACTCTGGGGCCAACGTCCTGACTTTC.

This clone was recorded only once. This chain uses TRBV27 with TRBJ2-2, with 12 bases aligning to TRBD2. Germline CDR1 is MNHEY and CDR2 is SMNVEV (reference sequence). This CDR3 has 17 amino acids. Trimming took 6 bases from V and 2 from J; bases not matched to a gene: 7. CDR3 coding DNA: TGTGCCAGCAGCCCACTAGCGGGGGGACATAACACCGGGGAGCTGTTTTTT. Translating gives CASSPLAGGHNTGELFF.

The J gene is TRBJ2-3, the V gene TRBV9; D gene uncertain. With 1 base removed from V and 2 bases from J, the gap between germline ends came to 14 bases. The germline gives CDR1 SGDLS, CDR2 YYNGEE. CDR3 length: 16 residues. CDR3 amino acids: CASSVYQPPNTDTQYF. The CDR3 DNA reads as TGTGCCAGCAGCGTATACCAGCCCCCAAACACAGATACGCAGTATTTT.

The chain employs TRBV10-3 and TRBJ1-2; D is unclear. The V end was cut by 2 bases, the J end by 5 bases, with 9 bases between. The CDR3 runs 13 residues. CDR1 and CDR2 from the germline V gene are ENHRY and SYGVKD. The CDR3 coding sequence is TGTGCCATCAGTGAGCGTGAGGAGTATGGCTACACCTTC. It is translated as CAISEREEYGYTF.

The chain recombines TRBV4-1 with TRBJ1-5, with D unclear. The CDR3 loop spans 15 amino acids. V lost 2 bases to trimming and J lost 1 base, with 9 bases between them. CDR1 and CDR2 from the germline V gene are MGHRA and YSYEKL. CDR3: CASSQSPGSNQPQHF. CDR3 bases: TGCGCCAGCAGCCAAAGCCCGGGGAGCAATCAGCCCCAGCATTTT.

The CDR3 sequence is CASSLRAGVIEQFF. In nucleotides, the CDR3 is TGTGCCAGCAGCTTAAGGGCGGGAGTTATTGAGCAGTTCTTC. This chain uses TRBV7-9 with TRBJ2-1; 7 bases are shared with TRBD2. Germline lookup yields CDR1 SEHNR and CDR2 FQNEAQ (reference sequence). The CDR3 runs to 14 residues. V dropped 2 bases and J dropped 9; count of bases not matched to a gene: 7.

The J gene is TRBJ1-5, the V gene TRBV6-5; the D is unclear. This CDR3 is 13 amino acids long. Trimming removed 2 bases from V and 2 bases from J, with 4 bases in between. In germline, CDR1 is MNHEY, CDR2 SVGAGI. The CDR3 sequence is CASSYGRNQPQHF. Written as DNA, the CDR3 is TGTGCCAGCAGTTACGGACGCAATCAGCCCCAGCATTTT.

The chain recombines TRBV6-5 with TRBJ2-3; D is perhaps TRBD2 (7 bases). The V gene's germline CDR1 is MNHEY and CDR2 SVGAGI. This CDR3 spans 13 amino acids. V was pared by 7 bases and J by 9 bases, with 17 bases between. The CDR3 protein is CASNPPGGHTQYF. CDR3 coding DNA: TGTGCCAGCAACCCCCCGGGGGGCCACACGCAGTATTTT.

The rearrangement joins TRBV11-2 to TRBJ2-2, with 12 bases that match TRBD1. J was trimmed by 4 bases and V by 5 bases; bases with no gene match: 2. Looked up from germline, CDR1 is SGHAT and CDR2 is FQNNGV. This CDR3 comprises 15 residues. CDR3 residues: CASSRDRGRTGELFF. In DNA form, the CDR3 reads TGTGCCAGCAGCCGGGACAGGGGGCGCACCGGGGAGCTGTTTTTT.

There are a few counts of this clone. The chain has TRBV5-1 and TRBJ2-5; no definite D call. The CDR3 runs 13 residues. V dropped 4 bases and J dropped 5 bases, with 12 bases sitting between them. In germline, CDR1 is SGHRS, CDR2 YFSETQ. For the CDR3, the DNA is TGCGCCAGCAGCCCCAGTATGGGGGAGACCCAGTACTTC. This translates into CASSPSMGETQYF.

The genes are TRBV6-1 and TRBJ1-2; the D is unclear. Germline CDR1 and CDR2: MNHNS and SASEGT. This CDR3 is 10 amino acids long. V was trimmed by 7 bases and J by 8 bases, leaving 8 bases between them. CDR3 nucleotides: TGTGCCAGCACATTCCACGGCTACACCTTC. Translated: CASTFHGYTF.

V usage is TRBV9 and J usage is TRBJ2-3; D is uncertain. CDR1 is SGDLS, CDR2 YYNGEE, per germline. The ends were cut back, 0 bases at V and 6 bases at J, with 11 bases in the middle. This CDR3 is 14 amino acids long. CDR3 coding DNA: TGTGCCAGCAGCGTAGTTGACGGTGGCGATACGCAGTATTTT. Translating gives CASSVVDGGDTQYF. Full variable domain (rest looked up from reference TRBV9 and TRBJ2-3): DSGVTQTPKHLITATGQRVTLRCSPRSGDLSVYWYQQSLDQGLQFLIQYYNGEERAKGNILERFSAQQFPDLHSELNLSSLELGDSALYFCASSVVDGGDTQYFGPGTRLTVL.

The chain uses TRBV28 and TRBJ2-2; D unclear. The CDR3 runs 11 residues. With 3 bases removed from V and 4 bases from J, the gap between germline ends came to 0 bases. In germline, CDR1 is MDHEN, CDR2 SYDVKM. The CDR3 sequence is CASSFTGELFF. CDR3 coding DNA: TGTGCCAGCAGTTTCACCGGGGAGCTGTTTTTT.

The chain recombines TRBV7-9 with TRBJ1-4; no definite D call. From germline, CDR1 is SEHNR and CDR2 FQNEAQ (reference sequence). There are 16 residues in the CDR3. The V end was cut by 2 bases, the J end by 8 bases, with 18 bases between. The CDR3 loop is CASSLWGNQGGEKLFF. CDR3 sequence (DNA): TGTGCCAGCAGCTTATGGGGTAACCAAGGAGGGGAAAAACTGTTTTTT.

This chain uses TRBV7-7 with TRBJ2-1; 9 bases agree with TRBD2. J gave up 8 bases and V 2 bases, and 7 bases lay outside the gene matches. Germline V gene lookup returns CDR1 SSHAT and CDR2 FNYEAQ (reference sequence). This CDR3 region has 15 residues. The CDR3 DNA sequence: TGTGCCAGCAGCTTATGGGGTAGCGGGAGTGATGAGCAGTTCTTC. Amino acid sequence: CASSLWGSGSDEQFF.

CDR3 in amino acids: CASSPDSYAFSGNTIYF. The CDR3 bases are TGCGCCAGCAGCCCCGACAGTTACGCCTTCTCTGGAAACACCATATATTTT. The J gene is TRBJ1-3, the V gene TRBV5-1; D possibly corresponds to TRBD1 (5 bases). The CDR3 loop spans 17 amino acids. In germline, CDR1 is SGHRS, CDR2 YFSETQ. V gave up 4 bases and J gave up 0 bases, with 17 bases separating them.

This clone was recorded only once. The chain combines TRBV23-1 with TRBJ2-7, with 10 bases that match TRBD1. TRBV23-1 is placed among ORFs of uncertain function. This CDR3 contains 16 residues. The V segment lost 4 bases and the J segment 5 bases; nucleotides outside the gene matches: 11. Here the CDR3 reads CASSLPQSGTGDEQYF. Here the CDR3 DNA reads TGCGCCAGCAGTCTACCTCAATCCGGGACAGGGGACGAGCAGTACTTC.